One sample yielded the 25 T cell receptor beta chains listed below, sequenced in a study of CD8 T cells in ankylosing spondylitis (dated 2017 in TCRdb). Summary of the overall study and its limitations: Blood from ankylosing spondylitis patients appeared to be characterized by a TCR beta motif made up of several highly homologous amino acid variants.

These receptors have no known antigen. Library method: 5' RACE. Sequencing was performed on an Illumina HiSeq 2500. Using fastp trimming at Q25 and MiXCR clonotype assembly, TCRdb reanalyzed the public sequencing data and kept in-frame beta chains. Identical CDR3 protein sequences are pooled into one entry, listed with their most common genes and DNA. Recorded for this sample are about 330,000 distinct CDR3 sequences; roughly 8% of them occurred a single time. The top ten clones comprise 14% to 15% of the sample. The sequencing sample was made of blood, either unsorted or a sorted T cell fraction (not recorded which). The source is a male donor with ankylosing spondylitis.

This clonotype has a handful of counts. The chain links TRBV2 to TRBJ1-5; weak D call: TRBD1 (5 bases). The germline CDR1 and CDR2 sequences are SNHLY and FYNNEI. This CDR3 contains 15 residues. The V and J ends lost 1 base and 0 bases respectively, with 7 bases between them. CDR3: CASSEGDHSNQPQHF. For the CDR3, the DNA is TGTGCCAGCAGTGAAGGGGACCATAGCAATCAGCCCCAGCATTTT.

This clonotype has a count of ten or more. The chain joins TRBV12-3 or TRBV12-4 to TRBJ1-1; D is uncertain. CDR3 length equals 13 residues. Trimming stripped 3 bases from V and 8 bases from J, with 13 bases between. In DNA, the CDR3 is TGTGCCAGCAGTTTGTTACCTTCGGGGGAAGCTTTCTTT. This translates into CASSLLPSGEAFF.

A word on this clonotype: The germline gene is not matched at one end of the junction; a read error may be the cause. The rearrangement links TRBV20-1 to TRBJ2-1; 8 nucleotides match TRBD2. The germline V gene encodes CDR1 DFQATT and CDR2 SNEGSKA (reference sequence). The CDR3 loop spans 17 amino acids. For the CDR3, the DNA is TGCTGTGCTAGAGATGGGACCGGATTAGCGGGATGGAATGAGCAGTTCTTC. This codes for CCARDGTGLAGWNEQFF.

This clonotype was found many times. The chain links TRBV2 to TRBJ2-5; D uncertain. V gave up 8 bases and J gave up 4 bases, with 5 bases separating them. Germline V CDR1 and CDR2: SNHLY, FYNNEI. The CDR3 sequence is 10 residues long. The CDR3 region has the DNA TGTGCCAGCCGAGGAGAGACCCAGTACTTC. It specifies CASRGETQYF.

This clonotype was seen more than once but under ten times. V gene TRBV6-2 or TRBV6-3 combines with J gene TRBJ2-3; D unclear. The germline V gene encodes CDR1 MNHEY and CDR2 SVGEGT. V dropped 0 bases and J dropped 10 bases, with 17 bases sitting between them. The CDR3 has 15 residues. The CDR3 sequence is CASSYSITRVAPQYF. CDR3 DNA: TGTGCCAGCAGTTACTCGATAACCCGTGTTGCTCCGCAGTATTTT.

This clonotype was detected ten times or more. This chain links TRBV12-3 or TRBV12-4 with TRBJ2-5; D remains unclear. CDR3 length equals 12 residues. The V gene lost 2 bases and the J gene lost 4 bases, with 5 bases spanning the gap. CDR3 nucleotides: TGTGCCAGCAGTTTACTCGGAGAGACCCAGTACTTC. Translation: CASSLLGETQYF.

The chain carries TRBV13 and TRBJ2-7; D is possibly TRBD1 or TRBD2 (6 bases each). This CDR3 is 16 amino acids long. Per the germline V gene, CDR1 is PRHDT and CDR2 is FYEKMQ (reference sequence). V was trimmed by 3 bases and J by 0 bases, leaving 15 bases between them. The CDR3 loop reads CASSFFRGLNSYEQYF. CDR3 coding DNA: TGTGCCAGCAGCTTCTTCAGGGGACTCAACTCCTACGAGCAGTACTTC.

This clonotype was picked up many times. This chain uses TRBV10-3 with TRBJ2-3; 10 bases fit TRBD2. The germline V gene encodes CDR1 ENHRY and CDR2 SYGVKD. This CDR3 contains 13 residues. V lost 6 bases, J lost 3 bases, and 0 bases stayed unmatched. DNA for the CDR3: TGTGCCATCAGGACTAGCGGGACAGATACGCAGTATTTT. As protein: CAIRTSGTDTQYF.

This rearrangement joins TRBV20-1 to TRBJ2-1; 11 nucleotides align to TRBD2. CDR1 is DFQATT, CDR2 SNEGSKA, per germline (reference sequence). The junction had 7 bases not matched to a gene; V was cut back by 0 bases and J by 0 bases. The CDR3 totals 18 residues. The CDR3 reads CSARDMASGRSSYNEQFF. The DNA for the CDR3 is TGCAGTGCTAGAGATATGGCTAGCGGGAGGAGCTCCTACAATGAGCAGTTCTTC.

This clonotype has a handful of counts. The chain carries TRBV12-3 or TRBV12-4 and TRBJ2-1, with D possibly TRBD2 on 6 matching bases. The CDR3 is made up of 14 amino acids. V lost 4 bases, J lost 5 bases, and 12 bases lay in between. CDR3 in amino acids: CASSWGVSHNEQFF. Here the CDR3 DNA reads TGTGCCAGCAGTTGGGGGGTATCCCACAATGAGCAGTTCTTC.

V is TRBV12-3 or TRBV12-4 and J is TRBJ2-5, with a tentative D call TRBD1 (7 bases). This CDR3 contains 13 residues. V lost 7 bases and J 5 bases, leaving 14 bases between the germline ends. CDR3 amino acids: CASNGGRGETQYF. For the CDR3, the DNA is TGTGCCAGCAACGGGGGCAGGGGGGAGACCCAGTACTTC.

V usage is TRBV6-2 or TRBV6-3 and J usage is TRBJ1-5; unclear D gene. The CDR3 has 14 residues. Germline CDR1 MNHEY, CDR2 SVGEGT. The V gene lost 2 bases and the J gene lost 5 bases, with 10 bases spanning the gap. Here the CDR3 DNA reads TGTGCCAGCAGTTACGTGACCCCAGATCAGCCCCAGCATTTT. Translating gives CASSYVTPDQPQHF.

This clonotype was seen ten or more times. The chain has TRBV27 and TRBJ1-4; D unresolved. The V gene's germline CDR1 is MNHEY and CDR2 SMNVEV (reference sequence). This CDR3 has 13 residues. The V and J ends lost 7 bases and 4 bases respectively, with 10 bases between them. Here the CDR3 DNA reads TGTGCCAGCACCTCCAGGAGTAATGAAAAACTGTTTTTT. Amino acids: CASTSRSNEKLFF.

This clonotype was recorded a few times. V and J are TRBV28 and TRBJ1-1, with TRBD1 matching 7 bases. CDR3 size: 16 residues. J gave up 6 bases and V 8 bases, and 18 bases lay outside the gene matches. The germline CDR1 and CDR2 sequences are MDHEN and SYDVKM. The CDR3 region has the DNA TGTGCCAGCTCACTCGCCGACAGGGTCGGATACGCTGAAGCTTTCTTT. Its translation: CASSLADRVGYAEAFF.

This chain connects TRBV15 to TRBJ2-7; D is unclear. Trimming took 1 base from V and 7 from J, leaving 8 bases between them. The CDR3 has 12 amino acids. In germline, CDR1 is LNHNV, CDR2 YYDKDF (reference sequence). DNA for the CDR3: TGTGCCACCAGCAGAGCTCGAGGTGAGCAGTACTTC. It translates to CATSRARGEQYF.

The gene calls are TRBV7-2 and TRBJ2-5; 8 bases align to TRBD2. The CDR3 is 13 amino acids. The V gene's germline CDR1 is SGHTA and CDR2 FQGNSA. V trimming: 3 bases; J trimming: 7 bases; junction bases outside the gene matches: 4. The CDR3 spells CASSFVTSATQYF. CDR3 coding DNA: TGTGCCAGCAGCTTCGTGACTAGCGCGACCCAGTACTTC.

The gene calls are TRBV20-1 and TRBJ1-1; TRBD1 matches 7 bases. The CDR3 has 13 residues. Germline CDR1 is DFQATT and CDR2 is SNEGSKA (reference sequence). V was clipped by 4 bases and J by 3 bases; unmatched bases: 5. The CDR3 loop reads CSAKGDRHTEAFF. CDR3 DNA sequence: TGCAGTGCTAAGGGGGACAGACACACTGAAGCTTTCTTT.

This clonotype showed up just a few times. This chain joins TRBV11-2 and TRBJ1-3; D uncertain. This CDR3 has 13 amino acids. Trimming pared 1 base from V and 8 bases from J, leaving 9 bases between. Per germline, CDR1 SGHAT and CDR2 FQNNGV. As DNA, the CDR3 is TGTGCCAGCAGCTTAGCGGGTGGCCACACCATATATTTT. Its protein product is CASSLAGGHTIYF.

This clonotype appeared many times. The genes are TRBV29-1 and TRBJ1-3; no reliable D call. CDR3 size: 18 residues. The V gene's germline CDR1 is SQVTM and CDR2 ANQGSEA. The V gene lost 5 bases and the J gene lost 0 bases, with 23 bases spanning the gap. CDR3 sequence: CSVSGNDFSDYSGNTIYF. The DNA of the CDR3 is TGCAGCGTTTCCGGGAACGACTTTTCCGATTACTCTGGAAACACCATATATTTT.

V gene TRBV30 combines with J gene TRBJ1-2; 8 bases are a match to TRBD1. Looked up from germline, CDR1 is GTSNPN and CDR2 is SVGIG (reference sequence). This CDR3 comprises 10 residues. V trimming: 8 bases; J trimming: 7 bases; junction bases outside the gene matches: 3. CDR3 coding DNA: TGTGCCAGCACAGGGGGTGGCTACACCTTC. Its translation is CASTGGGYTF.

This clonotype was detected only a few times. The chain carries TRBV12-3 or TRBV12-4 and TRBJ1-2; 8 bases are shared with TRBD1. The CDR3 sequence is 14 residues long. Losses at the gene ends were 5 bases for V and 4 bases for J; bases not matched to a gene: 6. In nucleotides, the CDR3 is TGTGCCAGCAGTCCAGGGGGCTGGAGCTATGGCTACACCTTC. This codes for CASSPGGWSYGYTF.

The rearrangement links TRBV12-5 to TRBJ2-5, with a possible D match to TRBD1 (5 bases). CDR3 size: 14 residues. CDR1 LGHNT and CDR2 FRNRAP come from the germline V gene. Between the trimmed V and J ends, which lost 1 base and 5 bases, there was a span of 11 bases. CDR3 coding DNA: TGTGCTAGTGGTTTGGGCCAGGGTGTTGAGACCCAGTACTTC. It codes for CASGLGQGVETQYF.

There are many counts of this clonotype. The chain links TRBV11-2 to TRBJ2-1, with 8 bases lining up with TRBD2. Germline assignment: CDR1 SGHAT and CDR2 FQNNGV. With V trimmed by 5 bases and J by 6 bases, 9 bases remained unmatched. This CDR3 comprises 15 residues. As DNA, the CDR3 is TGTGCCAGCAGCCGTATCGGGACTAGGGTCAATGAGCAGTTCTTC. Translation gives CASSRIGTRVNEQFF. Combining the CDR3 with reference TRBV11-2 and TRBJ2-1 gives the whole variable domain EAGVAQSPRYKIIEKRQSVAFWCNPISGHATLYWYQQILGQGPKLLIQFQNNGVVDDSQLPKDRFSAERLKGVDSTLKIQPAKLEDSAVYLCASSRIGTRVNEQFFGPGTRLTVL.

The chain carries TRBV4-2 and TRBJ2-7; D is unclear. Germline CDR1 and CDR2: LGHNA and YNFKEQ. The CDR3 has 14 amino acids. Trimming shortened V by 0 bases and J by 4 bases, and 10 bases separated the two germline ends. CDR3 DNA: TGTGCCAGCAGCCAAGATATGGGGTGGTACGAGCAGTACTTC. Translated, it gives CASSQDMGWYEQYF.

J is TRBJ2-7 and V is TRBV12-3 or TRBV12-4; D not certain. V lost 8 bases and J lost 2, with 13 bases in between. This CDR3 contains 13 residues. This CDR3 is CASCPPRPYEQYF. The CDR3 DNA is TGTGCCAGCTGCCCCCCCCGTCCCTACGAGCAGTACTTC.